This passage covers 14 T cell receptor beta chains from one sample sequenced in a study of shared clonotypes between healthy human individuals (dated by TCRdb to the early 2020s). To prepare the library, the immunoSEQ multiplex PCR assay was applied. In TCRdb, the immuneACCESS table is reduced to in-frame sequences with V and J assigned. These tables do not hold every clone; where another copy was compared, an unresolved V gene accounts for under half, and the others remain unexplained. For this sample there are about 2.1 million clones; under 95% appear just once. The ten largest clones capture around 1.7% of the sample. CD8 naive samples were CD45RO-negative cells positively selected for CCR7, giving a CD45RA+CCR7+ population that excluded TemRA cells. Sequencing input: naive CD8+ T cells from PBMCs. The label giving this sample's cell subset or site can be read as: CD45RA+CCR7+. The receptors originated from a man between 18 and 35 years old in good health. Some clones in this sample may be carry-over from other donors' samples.

This chain links TRBV19 with TRBJ1-2; weak D call: TRBD1 (6 bases). The V gene lost 4 bases and the J gene lost 2 bases, with 20 bases spanning the gap. Germline loops: CDR1 LNHDA, CDR2 SQIVND (reference sequence). This CDR3 is built from 17 residues. The CDR3 loop is CASSNFGTPRRNYGYTF. Written as DNA, the CDR3 is TGTGCCAGTAGTAATTTCGGGACACCTAGGAGGAACTATGGCTACACCTTC.

The chain is built from TRBV7-9 and TRBJ1-2, with D hard to call. V was cut by 2 bases and J by 8 bases, with 12 bases left in between. The CDR3 length is 13 residues. Germline V lookup: CDR1 SEHNR, CDR2 FQNEAQ (reference sequence). The CDR3: CASSLLSEEGYTF. The DNA of the CDR3 is TGTGCCAGCAGCTTACTCTCAGAAGAAGGCTACACCTTC. The complete variable domain, with remaining parts taken from reference TRBV7-9 and TRBJ1-2, reads DTGVSQNPRHKITKRGQNVTFRCDPISEHNRLYWYRQTLGQGPEFLTYFQNEAQLEKSRLLSDRFSAERPKGSFSTLEIQRTEQGDSAMYLCASSLLSEEGYTFGSGTRLTVV.

The chain joins TRBV6-5 to TRBJ2-1; TRBD2 matches at 10 bases. V dropped 4 bases and J dropped 5; count of bases not matched to a gene: 8. The CDR3 length is 16 residues. The germline V gene encodes CDR1 MNHEY and CDR2 SVGAGI. The CDR3 sequence: CASSWAGTSVNNEQFF. The DNA of the CDR3 is TGTGCCAGCAGTTGGGCCGGGACTAGCGTGAACAATGAGCAGTTCTTC.

V gene TRBV7-8 combines with J gene TRBJ2-5; maybe TRBD2 (5 bases). The CDR3 contains 20 residues. Between the trimmed V and J ends, which lost 5 bases and 2 bases, there was a span of 30 bases. Germline V CDR1 and CDR2: SGHVS, FQNEAQ. CDR3 DNA: TGTGCCAGCAGCCTGCCCGCCGGGATCCGTTCGAGTTTAGTGCAAGAGACCCAGTACTTC. This encodes CASSLPAGIRSSLVQETQYF. Together with reference TRBV7-8 and TRBJ2-5, the CDR3 gives the full variable domain: GAGVSQSPRYKVAKRGQDVALRCDPISGHVSLFWYQQALGQGPEFLTYFQNEAQLDKSGLPSDRFFAERPEGSVSTLKIQRTQQEDSAVYLCASSLPAGIRSSLVQETQYFGPGTRLLVL.

The count of this clone is one. The sample carries other DNA sequences with the same CDR3. This chain uses TRBV25-1 with TRBJ1-1, with D perhaps matching TRBD1 (5 bases). Trimming removed 3 bases at V and 8 bases at J, with 7 bases between. This CDR3 is 11 amino acids long. Germline V lookup: CDR1 MGHDK, CDR2 SYGVNS. The CDR3 loop is CASSEGVEAFF. CDR3 DNA: TGTGCCAGCAGTGAGGGGGTCGAAGCTTTCTTT.

The V and J genes are TRBV13 and TRBJ2-1; D might be TRBD2 (5 bases). The germline gives CDR1 PRHDT, CDR2 FYEKMQ (reference sequence). This CDR3 has 13 residues. V lost 6 bases and J lost 7, with 13 bases in between. This CDR3 reads CASSMGDENEQFF. In DNA, the CDR3 is TGTGCCAGCAGTATGGGAGACGAAAATGAGCAGTTCTTC.

In regard to this clone: Other DNA sequences in this sample translate to the same CDR3. The V gene is TRBV27, the J gene TRBJ2-7, with 7 bases aligning to TRBD2. In germline, CDR1 is MNHEY, CDR2 SMNVEV (reference sequence). Trimming at V came to 5 bases and at J to 3 bases, leaving 7 bases not matched to a gene. This CDR3 region has 14 residues. In nucleotides, the CDR3 is TGTGCCAGCAGTCCGAGCGGCGGGAGCTACGAGCAGTACTTC. Protein sequence: CASSPSGGSYEQYF.

This CDR3 is CASSERASGYTFTDTQYF. The CDR3 coding sequence is TGTGCCAGCAGTGAAAGGGCTAGCGGGTATACCTTCACAGATACGCAGTATTTT. The chain recombines TRBV6-1 with TRBJ2-3, with 8 nucleotides matching TRBD2. CDR3 length: 18 residues. V shed 2 bases, J shed 2 bases, and the junction held 12 bases outside the gene matches. The germline V gene encodes CDR1 MNHNS and CDR2 SASEGT.

The V call is TRBV7-8, the J call TRBJ2-7; 8 bases line up with TRBD2. The CDR3 is made up of 15 amino acids. After removal of 4 bases from V and 2 bases from J, the junction contained 7 bases not matched to a gene. The germline CDR1 and CDR2 sequences are SGHVS and FQNEAQ. DNA for the CDR3: TGTGCCAGCAGCTCTTCCGGGACTAGGACCTACGAGCAGTACTTC. Amino acid sequence: CASSSSGTRTYEQYF.

The chain recombines TRBV27 with TRBJ2-1; D unclear. Trimming left V 4 bases short and J 6 bases short, with 13 bases between. The germline V gene encodes CDR1 MNHEY and CDR2 SMNVEV (reference sequence). This CDR3 is 14 amino acids long. This CDR3 reads CASSYDPGFNEQFF. For the CDR3, the DNA is TGTGCCAGCAGTTACGACCCGGGTTTCAATGAGCAGTTCTTC.

This chain links TRBV11-2 with TRBJ2-5, with 16 bases aligning to TRBD2. CDR1 and CDR2 (germline): SGHAT, FQNNGV. CDR3 length equals 15 residues. V trimming: 4 bases; J trimming: 5 bases; junction bases outside the gene matches: 1. Written as DNA, the CDR3 is TGTGCCAGCAGCTGGGGACTAGCGGGAGGGGAGACCCAGTACTTC. Encoded protein: CASSWGLAGGETQYF.

This chain uses TRBV27 with TRBJ2-7, with D tentatively TRBD2 (5 bases). Trimming cost V 5 bases and J 4 bases, with 15 bases left between them. The CDR3 loop spans 14 amino acids. CDR1 and CDR2 (germline): MNHEY, SMNVEV (reference sequence). CDR3 bases: TGTGCCAGCAGTCCCGGATTTAGGGAGTACGAGCAGTACTTC. Amino acids: CASSPGFREYEQYF.

J is TRBJ2-5 and V is TRBV7-7, with 10 bases lining up with TRBD2. Germline V gives CDR1 SSHAT, CDR2 FNYEAQ (reference sequence). The J segment lost 3 bases and the V segment lost 4 bases, leaving 11 bases of the junction unmatched. The CDR3 is 17 residues long. The CDR3 region is CASSSTGLATDKETQYF. CDR3 coding DNA: TGTGCCAGCAGCTCCACGGGACTAGCGACGGATAAAGAGACCCAGTACTTC.

The rearrangement links TRBV10-2 to TRBJ1-5; D remains unclear. CDR1 WSHSY and CDR2 SAAADI come from the germline V gene. Trimming shortened V by 3 bases and J by 2 bases, and 11 bases separated the two germline ends. The CDR3 contains 15 residues. The DNA of the CDR3 is TGCGCCAGCAGTGATGAGGGAGCGGGCAATCAGCCCCAGCATTTT. Translating gives CASSDEGAGNQPQHF.